These 5 T cell receptor beta chains came from one sample sequenced in a study of blood T cell repertoires in COVID-19. Clones were read by immunoSEQ multiplex PCR, and TCRdb kept only the in-frame ones, dropping some. The table shows fewer than 300,000 clones, with 80% to 90% occurring only once. Sequences were obtained from peripheral blood. These receptor sequences come from a young man with acute or convalescent COVID-19.

This clone was seen a few times. The chain employs TRBV9 and TRBJ1-5; D might be TRBD1 (6 bases). There are 19 residues in the CDR3. The germline V gene encodes CDR1 SGDLS and CDR2 YYNGEE. With 2 bases removed from V and 4 bases from J, the gap between germline ends came to 25 bases. The CDR3 reads CASSVSGDKKVGRNQPQHF. The DNA of the CDR3 is TGTGCCAGCAGCGTGAGTGGGGACAAGAAGGTGGGGCGGAATCAGCCCCAGCATTTT.

The chain joins TRBV11-2 to TRBJ1-1; 7 bases agree with TRBD1. This CDR3 has 16 amino acids. V trimming: 6 bases; J trimming: 1 base; junction bases outside the gene matches: 11. Germline V gives CDR1 SGHAT, CDR2 FQNNGV. CDR3 in amino acids: CASSSRFHRGNTEAFF. CDR3 bases: TGTGCCAGCAGTTCCCGATTCCACAGGGGGAACACTGAAGCTTTCTTT. Full variable domain (rest looked up from reference TRBV11-2 and TRBJ1-1): EAGVAQSPRYKIIEKRQSVAFWCNPISGHATLYWYQQILGQGPKLLIQFQNNGVVDDSQLPKDRFSAERLKGVDSTLKIQPAKLEDSAVYLCASSSRFHRGNTEAFFGQGTRLTVV.

The rearrangement links TRBV6-5 to TRBJ2-7; D is uncertain. V was cut by 8 bases and J by 7 bases, with 9 bases left in between. The CDR3 sequence is 10 residues long. CDR1 MNHEY and CDR2 SVGAGI come from the germline V gene. CDR3 sequence: CASALVEQYF. The CDR3 DNA reads as TGTGCCAGCGCACTCGTGGAGCAGTACTTC.

V and J are TRBV6-5 and TRBJ1-5; 7 bases are shared with TRBD1. The CDR3 length is 14 residues. From germline, CDR1 is MNHEY and CDR2 SVGAGI. Losses at the gene ends were 5 bases for V and 11 bases for J; bases not matched to a gene: 12. The CDR3 here is CASSPGTAGGSQHF. The DNA of the CDR3 is TGTGCCAGCAGTCCCGGGACAGCCGGTGGGTCCCAGCATTTT.

As to this clone: This sample includes further DNA sequences coding for the same CDR3. This chain connects TRBV29-1 to TRBJ1-1; D perhaps matches TRBD1 (5 bases). CDR1 SQVTM and CDR2 ANQGSEA come from the germline V gene. The CDR3 is 10 residues long. Trimming took 6 bases from V and 5 from J, leaving 7 bases between them. The CDR3 protein is CSVGGTEAFF. The CDR3 coding sequence is TGCAGCGTGGGGGGGACTGAAGCTTTCTTT.